The 7 T cell receptor beta chains below all came from one sample that was sequenced in a study of cytomegalovirus exposure and HLA in healthy donors listed by TCRdb under 2017. The library was built by means of the immunoSEQ multiplex PCR assay. What TCRdb holds here is the immuneACCESS table cut down to in-frame rearrangements. Part of the clones is not present; checked against another copy, under half of the missing clones reflect an unresolved V gene, and the others are unexplained. The table for this sample lists some 140,000 clones; approximately 84% of them were counted only once. The ten top clones hold over 1.3% of the sample. Sequenced: PBMCs. The receptors were sampled from a woman in her 30s in good health and CMV-seronegative.

This clone was seen only a few times. The V gene is TRBV4-2, the J gene TRBJ1-2; 8 bases match TRBD1. Germline values: CDR1 LGHNA, CDR2 YNFKEQ. The V segment lost 0 bases and the J segment 8 bases; nucleotides outside the gene matches: 5. The CDR3 has 14 amino acids. The CDR3 region has the DNA TGTGCCAGCAGCCAAGATCAGGGGACAGGAGGCTACACCTTC. Amino acids: CASSQDQGTGGYTF.

This clone was counted only a few times. The chain links TRBV28 to TRBJ1-2; maybe TRBD1 (5 bases). The CDR3 is made up of 13 amino acids. Germline lookup yields CDR1 MDHEN and CDR2 SYDVKM. Trimming took 1 base from V and 3 from J, leaving 6 bases between them. For the CDR3, the DNA is TGTGCCAGCAGTTTATTGACAGACTATGGCTACACCTTC. It is translated as CASSLLTDYGYTF.

The chain joins TRBV13 to TRBJ1-2, with D uncertain. The CDR3 length is 14 residues. V lost 3 bases, J lost 7 bases, and 15 bases lay in between. Germline V CDR1 and CDR2: PRHDT, FYEKMQ (reference sequence). The DNA for the CDR3 is TGTGCCAGCAGCTTCCCCCAGGCAGGCAGTGGCTACACCTTC. Amino acids: CASSFPQAGSGYTF.

This clone occurred a few times. The chain carries TRBV10-3 and TRBJ2-1; 7 bases fit TRBD1. V lost 3 bases, J lost 7 bases, and 0 bases stayed unmatched. Looked up from germline, CDR1 is ENHRY and CDR2 is SYGVKD. The CDR3 is 12 residues long. The DNA of the CDR3 is TGTGCCATCAGTGACAGGGGGAATGAGCAGTTCTTC. Amino acid sequence: CAISDRGNEQFF.

CDR3: CASSEVGANYGYTF. DNA for the CDR3: TGTGCCAGCAGTGAGGTGGGCGCTAACTATGGCTACACCTTC. The chain joins TRBV2 to TRBJ1-2; D gene unclear. The CDR3 is made up of 14 amino acids. V dropped 3 bases and J dropped 0 bases, with 8 bases sitting between them. Germline values: CDR1 SNHLY, CDR2 FYNNEI.

V usage is TRBV7-8 and J usage is TRBJ2-7, with a tentative D call TRBD1 (6 bases). Between the trimmed V and J ends, which lost 4 bases and 0 bases, there was a span of 10 bases. The CDR3 sequence is 14 residues long. CDR1 and CDR2 from the germline V gene are SGHVS and FQNEAQ. The CDR3 DNA reads TGTGCCAGCAGCTCTGACAGGCCCTCCTACGAGCAGTACTTC. Its translation is CASSSDRPSYEQYF.

This chain uses TRBV19 with TRBJ2-5; D ambiguous. The CDR3 runs 14 residues. Between the trimmed V and J ends, which lost 4 bases and 4 bases, there was a span of 13 bases. The V gene's germline CDR1 is LNHDA and CDR2 SQIVND (reference sequence). This CDR3 reads CASSKNSLGETQYF. The CDR3 DNA follows: TGTGCCAGTAGTAAAAATTCCCTCGGAGAGACCCAGTACTTC.